Listed below are T cell receptor beta chains from one sample, sequenced in a study of blood T cell repertoires in COVID-19. Some clones are missing from TCRdb's copy, which holds only in-frame ones; the method was immunoSEQ multiplex PCR. The table shows approximately 15,000 clones, with around 83% occurring only once. The sequencing sample was made of peripheral blood. The receptors here all came from a man aged 40-49 years with active or convalescent COVID-19. CDR3s include the opening cysteine and the closing phenylalanine or tryptophan. Each record gives: J gene, V gene, clone size, D gene, CDR3 protein, CDR3 DNA. The D gene is left open where the match is weak. Where a row states a size, it is once, few, many or the class of an expanded clone; other rows omit it.

j_call: TRBJ1-4; v_call: TRBV12-3/TRBV12-4; clone_size: -; d_call: -; cdr3_aa: CASSFLELEKLFF; cdr3_nt: TGTGCCAGCAGTTTTTTGGAGCTCGAAAAACTGTTTTTT
j_call: TRBJ2-1; v_call: TRBV6-5; clone_size: -; d_call: -; cdr3_aa: CASSYEAGTYNEQFF; cdr3_nt: TGTGCCAGCAGTTACGAGGCGGGGACCTACAATGAGCAGTTCTTC
j_call: TRBJ2-1; v_call: TRBV5-6; clone_size: medium-sized; d_call: -; cdr3_aa: CASSLASYRSYNEQFF; cdr3_nt: TGTGCCAGCAGCTTGGCCTCTTACAGAAGCTACAATGAGCAGTTCTTC
j_call: TRBJ2-3; v_call: TRBV6-5; clone_size: -; d_call: -; cdr3_aa: CASRWDSFTDTQYF; cdr3_nt: TGTGCCAGCAGGTGGGACTCCTTCACAGATACGCAGTATTTT
j_call: TRBJ1-5; v_call: TRBV6-2/TRBV6-3; clone_size: -; d_call: -; cdr3_aa: CASSSPHRYQPQHF; cdr3_nt: TGTGCCAGCAGCTCCCCACACCGTTATCAGCCCCAGCATTTT
j_call: TRBJ2-7; v_call: TRBV12-5; clone_size: -; d_call: -; cdr3_aa: CASAGAGSYEQYF; cdr3_nt: TGTGCTAGTGCAGGGGCCGGCTCCTACGAGCAGTACTTC
j_call: TRBJ2-1; v_call: TRBV7-2; clone_size: -; d_call: -; cdr3_aa: CASSLRTTHEQFF; cdr3_nt: TGTGCCAGCAGCCTTCGGACTACTCATGAGCAGTTCTTC
j_call: TRBJ1-6; v_call: TRBV3-1/TRBV3-2; clone_size: few; d_call: TRBD1; cdr3_aa: CASSQGNRGNSPLHF; cdr3_nt: TGTGCCAGCAGCCAAGGCAACAGGGGTAATTCACCCCTCCACTTT
j_call: TRBJ1-2; v_call: TRBV10-3; clone_size: -; d_call: TRBD1; cdr3_aa: CAISEPDRQGVGYTF; cdr3_nt: TGTGCCATCAGTGAGCCGGATAGACAGGGGGTCGGCTACACCTTC
j_call: TRBJ1-5; v_call: TRBV27; clone_size: -; d_call: -; cdr3_aa: CASSPGRGNQPQHF; cdr3_nt: TGTGCCAGCAGTCCAGGCAGGGGCAATCAGCCCCAGCATTTT
j_call: TRBJ2-2; v_call: TRBV24-1; clone_size: -; d_call: TRBD1; cdr3_aa: CATSSDRGQGGELFF; cdr3_nt: TGTGCCACCAGCTCCGACAGGGGGCAAGGCGGGGAGCTGTTTTTT
j_call: TRBJ2-5; v_call: TRBV7-2; clone_size: -; d_call: TRBD2; cdr3_aa: CASSYAGTSVGETQYF; cdr3_nt: TGTGCCAGCAGCTACGCCGGGACTAGCGTCGGGGAGACCCAGTACTTC
j_call: TRBJ2-1; v_call: TRBV6-5; clone_size: -; d_call: TRBD1; cdr3_aa: CASSYRDRNNEQFF; cdr3_nt: TGTGCCAGCAGTTACCGGGACAGGAACAATGAGCAGTTCTTC
j_call: TRBJ2-7; v_call: TRBV5-6; clone_size: -; d_call: -; cdr3_aa: CASSLWGPRAREQYF; cdr3_nt: TGTGCCAGCAGCTTGTGGGGCCCCCGAGCGCGGGAGCAGTACTTC
j_call: TRBJ1-5; v_call: TRBV7-8; clone_size: -; d_call: TRBD1; cdr3_aa: CASSAQDRGSNQPQHF; cdr3_nt: TGTGCCAGCAGCGCCCAGGACAGGGGGAGCAATCAGCCCCAGCATTTT
j_call: TRBJ2-5; v_call: TRBV28; clone_size: once; d_call: TRBD1; cdr3_aa: CASKTEQGAGETQYF; cdr3_nt: TGTGCCAGCAAGACCGAACAGGGGGCTGGGGAGACCCAGTACTTC
j_call: TRBJ1-4; v_call: TRBV27; clone_size: once; d_call: TRBD1; cdr3_aa: CASSPTGEKEKLFF; cdr3_nt: TGTGCCAGCAGCCCTACAGGGGAGAAGGAAAAACTGTTTTTT
j_call: TRBJ2-7; v_call: TRBV12-5; clone_size: -; d_call: -; cdr3_aa: CASGLVPGDEQYF; cdr3_nt: TGTGCTAGTGGTTTGGTACCCGGGGACGAGCAGTACTTC